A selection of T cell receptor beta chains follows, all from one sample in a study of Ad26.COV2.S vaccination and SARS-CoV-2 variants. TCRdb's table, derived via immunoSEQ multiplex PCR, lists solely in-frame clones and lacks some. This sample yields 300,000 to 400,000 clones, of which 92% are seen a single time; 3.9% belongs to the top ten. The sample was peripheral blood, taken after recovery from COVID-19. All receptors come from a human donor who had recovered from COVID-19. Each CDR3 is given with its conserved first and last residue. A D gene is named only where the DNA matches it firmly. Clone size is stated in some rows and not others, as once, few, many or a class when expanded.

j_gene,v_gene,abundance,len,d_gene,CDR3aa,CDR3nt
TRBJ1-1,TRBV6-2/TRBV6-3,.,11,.,CASSLNGVAFF,TGTGCCAGCAGCCTTAACGGGGTAGCTTTCTTT
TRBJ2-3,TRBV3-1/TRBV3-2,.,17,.,CASSQDFLARETDTQYF,TGTGCCAGCAGCCAAGATTTTCTAGCCCGAGAAACAGATACGCAGTATTTT
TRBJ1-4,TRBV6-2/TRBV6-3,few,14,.,CASSPGIRLEKLFF,TGTGCCAGCAGCCCAGGGATACGCCTGGAGAAACTGTTTTTT
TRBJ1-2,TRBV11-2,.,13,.,CASTVQINYGYTF,TGTGCCAGCACCGTCCAGATTAACTATGGCTACACCTTC
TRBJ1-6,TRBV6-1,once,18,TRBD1,CASSEGAGRGSYNSPLHF,TGTGCCAGCAGTGAAGGAGCCGGCAGGGGGTCATATAATTCACCCCTCCACTTT
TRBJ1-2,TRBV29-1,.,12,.,CSVEQGNYGYTF,TGCAGCGTTGAACAGGGTAACTATGGCTACACCTTC
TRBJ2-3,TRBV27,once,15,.,CASSPRPSGTDTQYF,TGTGCCAGCAGTCCGCGCCCGTCGGGCACAGATACGCAGTATTTT
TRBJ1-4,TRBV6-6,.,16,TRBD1,CASSYTGQGKNEKLFF,TGTGCCAGCAGTTACACGGGACAGGGCAAGAATGAAAAACTGTTTTTT
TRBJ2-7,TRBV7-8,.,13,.,CASSLDSLNEQYF,TGTGCCAGCAGCTTAGACAGTTTAAACGAGCAGTACTTC
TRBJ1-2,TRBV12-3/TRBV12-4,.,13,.,CASSLGKGKGYTF,TGTGCCAGCAGTTTAGGAAAGGGTAAAGGCTACACCTTC
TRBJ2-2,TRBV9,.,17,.,CASSPRMGQPNTGELFF,TGTGCCAGCAGCCCCCGGATGGGACAACCGAACACCGGGGAGCTGTTTTTT
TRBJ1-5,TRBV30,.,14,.,CAWSRGRMNQPQHF,TGTGCCTGGAGTAGAGGGCGGATGAATCAGCCCCAGCATTTT
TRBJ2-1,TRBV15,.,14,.,CATSRAGPNNEQFF,TGTGCCACCAGCAGGGCGGGACCTAACAATGAGCAGTTCTTC
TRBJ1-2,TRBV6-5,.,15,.,CASSYSAGASYGYTF,TGTGCCAGCAGTTACTCTGCAGGGGCCTCCTATGGCTACACCTTC